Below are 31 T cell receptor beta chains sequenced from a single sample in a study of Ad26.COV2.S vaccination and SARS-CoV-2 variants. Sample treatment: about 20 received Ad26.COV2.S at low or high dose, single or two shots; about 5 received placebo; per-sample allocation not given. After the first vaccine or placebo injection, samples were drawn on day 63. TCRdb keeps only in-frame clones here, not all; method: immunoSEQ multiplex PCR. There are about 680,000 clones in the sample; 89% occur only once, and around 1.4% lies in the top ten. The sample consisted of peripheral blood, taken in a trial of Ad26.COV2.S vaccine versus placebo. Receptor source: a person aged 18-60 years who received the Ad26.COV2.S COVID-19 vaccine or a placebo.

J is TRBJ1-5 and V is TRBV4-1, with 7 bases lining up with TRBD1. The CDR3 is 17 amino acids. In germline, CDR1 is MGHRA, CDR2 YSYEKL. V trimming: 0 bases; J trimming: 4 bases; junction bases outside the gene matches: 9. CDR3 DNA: TGCGCCAGCAGCCAAGAAGGAGGGACAGCGACTAATCAGCCCCAGCATTTT. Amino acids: CASSQEGGTATNQPQHF.

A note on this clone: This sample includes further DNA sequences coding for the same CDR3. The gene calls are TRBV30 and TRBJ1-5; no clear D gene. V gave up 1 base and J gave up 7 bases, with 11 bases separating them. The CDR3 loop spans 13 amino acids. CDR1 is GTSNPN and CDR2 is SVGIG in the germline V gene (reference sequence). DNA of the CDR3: TGTGCCTGGAGTGGCCGGGAGGGACAGCCCCAGCATTTT. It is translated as CAWSGREGQPQHF.

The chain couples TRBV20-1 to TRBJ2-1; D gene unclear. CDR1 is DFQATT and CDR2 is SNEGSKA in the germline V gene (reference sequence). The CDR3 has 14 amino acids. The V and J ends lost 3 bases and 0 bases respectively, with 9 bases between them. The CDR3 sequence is CSASRQYSYNEQFF. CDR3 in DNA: TGCAGTGCTAGTAGGCAGTACTCCTACAATGAGCAGTTCTTC.

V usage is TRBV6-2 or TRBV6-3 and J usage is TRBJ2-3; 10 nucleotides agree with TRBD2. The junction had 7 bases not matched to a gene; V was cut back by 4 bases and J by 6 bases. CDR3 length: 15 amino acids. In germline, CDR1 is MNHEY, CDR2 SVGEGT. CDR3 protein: CASSSPSGRGDTQYF. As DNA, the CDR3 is TGTGCCAGCAGTTCCCCTAGCGGGAGAGGCGATACGCAGTATTTT.

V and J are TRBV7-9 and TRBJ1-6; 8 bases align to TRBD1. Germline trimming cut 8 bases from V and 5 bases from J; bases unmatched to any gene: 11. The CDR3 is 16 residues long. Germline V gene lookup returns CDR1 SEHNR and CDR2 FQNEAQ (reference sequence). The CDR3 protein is CASLREAGGHNSPLHF. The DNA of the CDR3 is TGTGCCAGCCTACGGGAGGCAGGGGGCCATAATTCACCCCTCCACTTT.

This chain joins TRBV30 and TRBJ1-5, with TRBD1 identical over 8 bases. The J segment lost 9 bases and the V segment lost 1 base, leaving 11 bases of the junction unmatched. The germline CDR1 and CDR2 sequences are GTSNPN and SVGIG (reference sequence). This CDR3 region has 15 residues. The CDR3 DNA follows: TGTGCCTGGAGTGGGACAGGGATCCTTCGAGCGCCCCAGCATTTT. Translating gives CAWSGTGILRAPQHF.

Here the CDR3 reads CASSIQLASEQYF. For the CDR3, the DNA is TGTGCCAGTAGTATTCAACTAGCGAGTGAGCAGTACTTC. This chain joins TRBV19 and TRBJ2-7; 7 positions match TRBD2. V was pared by 3 bases and J by 7 bases, with 6 bases of the junction left unmatched. Germline assignment: CDR1 LNHDA and CDR2 SQIVND (reference sequence). The CDR3 is made up of 13 amino acids.

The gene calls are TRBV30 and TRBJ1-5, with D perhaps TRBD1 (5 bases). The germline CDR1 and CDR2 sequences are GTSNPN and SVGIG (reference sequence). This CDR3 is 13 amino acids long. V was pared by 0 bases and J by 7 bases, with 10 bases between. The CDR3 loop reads CAWSVQGRQPQHF. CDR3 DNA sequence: TGTGCCTGGAGTGTCCAGGGCCGGCAGCCCCAGCATTTT.

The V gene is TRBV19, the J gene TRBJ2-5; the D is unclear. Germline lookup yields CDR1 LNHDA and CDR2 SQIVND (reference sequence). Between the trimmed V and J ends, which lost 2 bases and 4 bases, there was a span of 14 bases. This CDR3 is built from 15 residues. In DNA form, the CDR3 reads TGTGCCAGTAGTATAATAGGACCCCTGGGAGAGACCCAGTACTTC. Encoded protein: CASSIIGPLGETQYF. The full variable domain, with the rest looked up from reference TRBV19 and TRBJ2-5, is DGGITQSPKYLFRKEGQNVTLSCEQNLNHDAMYWYRQDPGQGLRLIYYSQIVNDFQKGDIAEGYSVSREKKESFPLTVTSAQKNPTAFYLCASSIIGPLGETQYFGPGTRLLVL.

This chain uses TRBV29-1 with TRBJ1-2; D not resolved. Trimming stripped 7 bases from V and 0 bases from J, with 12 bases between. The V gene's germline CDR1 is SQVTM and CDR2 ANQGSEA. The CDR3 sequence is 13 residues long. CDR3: CSALPGANYGYTF. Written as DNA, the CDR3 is TGCAGCGCCCTCCCGGGAGCTAACTATGGCTACACCTTC.

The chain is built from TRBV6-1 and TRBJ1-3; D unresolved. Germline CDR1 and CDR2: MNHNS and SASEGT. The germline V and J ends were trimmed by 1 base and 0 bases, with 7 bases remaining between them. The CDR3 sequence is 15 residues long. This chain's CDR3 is CASSEEWFSGNTIYF. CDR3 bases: TGTGCCAGCAGTGAAGAGTGGTTCTCTGGAAACACCATATATTTT.

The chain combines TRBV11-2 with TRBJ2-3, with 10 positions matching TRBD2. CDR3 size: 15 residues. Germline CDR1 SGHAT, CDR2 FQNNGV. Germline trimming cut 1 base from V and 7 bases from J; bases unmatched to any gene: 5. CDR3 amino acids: CASSLGAGGGNTQYF. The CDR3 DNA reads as TGTGCCAGCAGCTTAGGAGCGGGAGGGGGAAATACGCAGTATTTT.

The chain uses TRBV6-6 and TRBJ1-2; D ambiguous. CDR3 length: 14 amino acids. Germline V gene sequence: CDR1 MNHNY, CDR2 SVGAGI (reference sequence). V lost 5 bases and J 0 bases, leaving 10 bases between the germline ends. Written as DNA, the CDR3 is TGTGCCAGCAGTCCCTCCATTGCTAACTATGGCTACACCTTC. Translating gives CASSPSIANYGYTF.

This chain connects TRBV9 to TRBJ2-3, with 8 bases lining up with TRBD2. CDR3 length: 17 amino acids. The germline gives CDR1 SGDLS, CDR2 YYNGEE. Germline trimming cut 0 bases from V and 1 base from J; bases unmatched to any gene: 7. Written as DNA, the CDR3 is TGTGCCAGCAGCGTAGGGACGGCGGGGGGCCGCACAGATACGCAGTATTTT. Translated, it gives CASSVGTAGGRTDTQYF.

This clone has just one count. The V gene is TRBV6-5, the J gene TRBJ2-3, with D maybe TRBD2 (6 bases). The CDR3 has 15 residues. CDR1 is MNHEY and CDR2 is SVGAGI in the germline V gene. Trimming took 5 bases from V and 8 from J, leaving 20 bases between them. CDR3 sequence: CASSTDGTVAGTQYF. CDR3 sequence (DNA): TGTGCCAGCAGTACCGACGGGACTGTGGCGGGTACGCAGTATTTT.

CDR3 in amino acids: CASSTSTNTGELFF. The DNA of the CDR3 is TGTGCCAGCTCCACTAGCACGAACACCGGGGAGCTGTTTTTT. The chain combines TRBV18 with TRBJ2-2; TRBD2 is a possible D gene (6 bases). CDR1 is KGHSH and CDR2 is LQKENI in the germline V gene. The germline V and J ends were trimmed by 6 bases and 0 bases, with 8 bases remaining between them. This CDR3 comprises 14 residues.

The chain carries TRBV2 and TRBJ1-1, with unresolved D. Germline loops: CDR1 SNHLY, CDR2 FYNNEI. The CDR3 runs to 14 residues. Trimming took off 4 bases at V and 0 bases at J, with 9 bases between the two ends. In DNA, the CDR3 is TGTGCCAGCAGTGGACCGAGCATGAACACTGAAGCTTTCTTT. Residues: CASSGPSMNTEAFF.

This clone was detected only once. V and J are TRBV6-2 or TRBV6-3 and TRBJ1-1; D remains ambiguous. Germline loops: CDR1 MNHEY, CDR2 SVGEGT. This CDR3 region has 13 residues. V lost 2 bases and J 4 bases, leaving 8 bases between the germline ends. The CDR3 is CASSYNTGTEAFF. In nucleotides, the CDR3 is TGTGCCAGCAGTTACAATACCGGCACTGAAGCTTTCTTT.

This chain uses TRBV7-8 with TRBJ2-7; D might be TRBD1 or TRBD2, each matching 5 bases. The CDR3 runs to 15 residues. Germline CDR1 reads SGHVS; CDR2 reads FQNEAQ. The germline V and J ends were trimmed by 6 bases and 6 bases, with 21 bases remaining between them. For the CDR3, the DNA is TGTGCCAGCAGTCTGATCTGGGGGAACTTGGTCGAGCAGTACTTC. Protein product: CASSLIWGNLVEQYF.

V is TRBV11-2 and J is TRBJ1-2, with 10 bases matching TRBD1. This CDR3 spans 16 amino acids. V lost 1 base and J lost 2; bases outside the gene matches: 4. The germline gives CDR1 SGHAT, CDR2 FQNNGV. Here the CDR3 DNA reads TGTGCCAGCAGCTTAGGACAGGGGGCTCTCAACTATGGCTACACCTTC. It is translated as CASSLGQGALNYGYTF.

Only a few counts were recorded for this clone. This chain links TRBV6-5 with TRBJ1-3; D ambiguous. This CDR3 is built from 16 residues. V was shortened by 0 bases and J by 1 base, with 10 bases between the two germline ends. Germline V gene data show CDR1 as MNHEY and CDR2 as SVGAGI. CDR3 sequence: CASSYSSSGSGNTIYF. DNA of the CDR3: TGTGCCAGCAGTTACTCGAGTTCAGGTTCTGGAAACACCATATATTTT.

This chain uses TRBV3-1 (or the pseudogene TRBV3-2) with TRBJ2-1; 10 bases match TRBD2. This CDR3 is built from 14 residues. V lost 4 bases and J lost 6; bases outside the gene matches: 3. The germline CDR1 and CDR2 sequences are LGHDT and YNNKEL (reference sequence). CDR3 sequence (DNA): TGTGCCAGCAGCCGAGCGGGGGGGCTCAATGAGCAGTTCTTC. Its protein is CASSRAGGLNEQFF.

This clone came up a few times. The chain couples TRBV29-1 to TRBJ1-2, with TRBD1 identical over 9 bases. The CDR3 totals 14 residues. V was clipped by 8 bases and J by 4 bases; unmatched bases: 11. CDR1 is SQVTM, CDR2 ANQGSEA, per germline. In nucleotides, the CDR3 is TGCAGCATCTGCGGGGGACAGGGCTGCTATGGCTACACCTTC. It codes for CSICGGQGCYGYTF. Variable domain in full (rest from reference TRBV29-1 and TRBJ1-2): SAVISQKPSRDICQRGTSLTIQCQVDSQVTMMFWYRQQPGQSLTLIATANQGSEATYESGFVIDKFPISRPNLTFSTLTVSNMSPEDSSIYLCSICGGQGCYGYTFGSGTRLTVV.

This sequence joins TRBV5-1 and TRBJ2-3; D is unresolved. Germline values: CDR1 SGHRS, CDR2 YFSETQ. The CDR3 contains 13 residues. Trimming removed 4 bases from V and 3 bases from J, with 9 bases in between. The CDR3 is CASSPDRTDTQYF. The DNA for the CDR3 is TGCGCCAGCAGCCCGGACCGGACAGATACGCAGTATTTT.

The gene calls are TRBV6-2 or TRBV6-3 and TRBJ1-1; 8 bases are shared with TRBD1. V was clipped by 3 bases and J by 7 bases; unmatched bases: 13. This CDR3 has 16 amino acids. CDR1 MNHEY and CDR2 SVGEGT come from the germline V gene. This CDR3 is CASSYPVGQGAFEAFF. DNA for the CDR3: TGTGCCAGCAGTTATCCTGTCGGTCAGGGGGCGTTTGAAGCTTTCTTT.

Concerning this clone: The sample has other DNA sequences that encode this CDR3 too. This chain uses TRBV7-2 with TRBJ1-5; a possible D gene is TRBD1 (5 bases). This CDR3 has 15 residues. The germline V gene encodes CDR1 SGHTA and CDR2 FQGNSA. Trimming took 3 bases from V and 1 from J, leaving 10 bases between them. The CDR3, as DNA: TGTGCCAGCAGCTTGCAGGGAGGAAGCAATCAGCCCCAGCATTTT. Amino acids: CASSLQGGSNQPQHF.

The DNA of the CDR3 is TGTGCCAGCAGCTTAATGGGGGGCTCACCCCCCTACGAGCAGTACTTC. Translating it yields CASSLMGGSPPYEQYF. The V gene is TRBV7-9, the J gene TRBJ2-7; possibly TRBD1 or TRBD2 for D (6 bases each). Germline V lookup: CDR1 SEHNR, CDR2 FQNEAQ (reference sequence). There are 16 residues in the CDR3. V lost 2 bases, J lost 2 bases, and 16 bases lay in between.

CDR3 loop: CASSQDVYREGPDTQYF. DNA for the CDR3: TGCGCCAGCAGCCAAGATGTTTACAGGGAGGGCCCGGATACGCAGTATTTT. The chain carries TRBV4-3 and TRBJ2-3; D perhaps matches TRBD2 (7 bases). This CDR3 spans 17 amino acids. V was shortened by 0 bases and J by 6 bases, with 19 bases between the two germline ends. CDR1 LGHNA and CDR2 YSLEER come from the germline V gene.

The CDR3 coding sequence is TGTGCCAGCAGCTTAGAATCAGGGGTAGGAGAGACCCAGTACTTC. As protein: CASSLESGVGETQYF. The rearrangement uses TRBV11-3 and TRBJ2-5; weak D call: TRBD1 (6 bases). The CDR3 runs to 15 residues. Germline V gene lookup returns CDR1 SGHNT and CDR2 YENEEA. The V end was cut by 0 bases, the J end by 4 bases, with 12 bases between. Variable domain in full (rest from reference TRBV11-3 and TRBJ2-5): EAGVVQSPRYKIIEKKQPVAFWCNPISGHNTLYWYLQNLGQGPELLIRYENEEAVDDSQLPKDRFSAERLKGVDSTLKIQPAELGDSAVYLCASSLESGVGETQYFGPGTRLLVL.

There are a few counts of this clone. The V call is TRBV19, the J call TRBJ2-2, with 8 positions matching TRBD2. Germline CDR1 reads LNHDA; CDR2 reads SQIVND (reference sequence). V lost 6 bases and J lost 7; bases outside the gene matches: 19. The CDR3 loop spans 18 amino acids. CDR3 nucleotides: TGTGCCAGTAGGCCCGAGCGAAGACTAGCGTCAGTTGGCGGGGAGCTGTTTTTT. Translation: CASRPERRLASVGGELFF.

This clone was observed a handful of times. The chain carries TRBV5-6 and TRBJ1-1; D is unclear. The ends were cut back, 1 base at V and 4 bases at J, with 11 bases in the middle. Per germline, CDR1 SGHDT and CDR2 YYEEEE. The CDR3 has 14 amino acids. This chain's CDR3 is CASSLFVSGTEAFF. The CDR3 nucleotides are TGTGCCAGCAGCTTGTTTGTGTCTGGCACTGAAGCTTTCTTT.